A single sample is the source of the 10 T cell receptor beta chains below, sequenced in a study of T-cell memory formation after mild COVID-19. TCRdb re-called the 5' RACE reads through MiXCR, storing one row per CDR3 protein. Of approximately 340,000 distinct CDR3 sequences detected, 15% appear once; the ten largest clones hold under 25%. The sequencing sample was made of PBMCs or a T cell subset sorted from them (not recorded which). These receptors all come from a man between 18 and 35 years old who had mild COVID-19 (a few samples of this study predate the infection). Cell type and time point are not known.

This clonotype was seen a few times. The chain joins TRBV5-1 to TRBJ2-1; 12 positions agree with TRBD2. The CDR3 runs 17 residues. V lost 5 bases to trimming and J lost 0 bases; unmatched junction nucleotides: 6. Germline V gene lookup returns CDR1 SGHRS and CDR2 YFSETQ. CDR3 sequence reads: CASSSGLAGTSYNEQFF. In nucleotides, the CDR3 is TGCGCCAGCAGTTCCGGACTAGCGGGGACCTCCTACAATGAGCAGTTCTTC. The variable domain in full, completed from reference TRBV5-1 and TRBJ2-1, reads KAGVTQTPRYLIKTRGQQVTLSCSPISGHRSVSWYQQTPGQGLQFLFEYFSETQRNKGNFPGRFSGRQFSNSRSEMNVSTLELGDSALYLCASSSGLAGTSYNEQFFGPGTRLTVL.

The V and J genes are TRBV5-1 and TRBJ2-2; 11 positions agree with TRBD1. J lost 6 bases, V lost 4 bases, and 8 bases had no gene match. This CDR3 is built from 16 residues. CDR1 and CDR2 (germline): SGHRS, YFSETQ. In DNA form, the CDR3 reads TGCGCCAGCAGCCTTTGGACAGGGGGCGCTTCCGGGGAGCTGTTTTTT. Translating gives CASSLWTGGASGELFF.

This clonotype was counted between two and nine times. The genes are TRBV6-5 and TRBJ2-7, with D perhaps matching TRBD2 (6 bases). Trimming removed 4 bases at V and 7 bases at J, with 14 bases between. This CDR3 comprises 13 residues. Germline assignment: CDR1 MNHEY and CDR2 SVGAGI. Here the CDR3 reads CASSSPAGTEQYV. DNA of the CDR3: TGTGCCAGCAGTTCACCTGCGGGGACGGAGCAGTACGTC.

The CDR3 loop is CASGSDRGLGEQYV. The CDR3 region has the DNA TGTGCCAGCGGGTCTGACAGGGGGCTTGGTGAGCAGTACGTC. V is TRBV6-5 and J is TRBJ2-7, with 10 bases aligning to TRBD1. The V gene's germline CDR1 is MNHEY and CDR2 SVGAGI. With 8 bases clipped from V and 7 bases from J, the junction kept 11 bases outside the gene matches. This CDR3 is built from 14 residues.

In this sample, this clonotype turned up many times. The DNA of the CDR3 is TGTGCCAGCAGTTACTCTCGGCTAGCGGGGAATGAGCAGTTCTTC. Translating gives CASSYSRLAGNEQFF. V usage is TRBV6-5 and J usage is TRBJ2-1, with 9 positions matching TRBD2. Germline CDR1 and CDR2: MNHEY and SVGAGI. Unmatched junction bases numbered 4, after V lost 0 bases and J lost 7 bases. This CDR3 is built from 15 residues.

In DNA form, the CDR3 reads TGTGCCAGCAGCTTAGCGCCACAAGGTATCGATACGCAGTATTTT. Translating it yields CASSLAPQGIDTQYF. The chain links TRBV7-2 to TRBJ2-3; D uncertain. V was trimmed by 0 bases and J by 6 bases, leaving 13 bases between them. The CDR3 loop spans 15 amino acids. Looked up from germline, CDR1 is SGHTA and CDR2 is FQGNSA. The whole variable domain, remainder taken from reference TRBV7-2 and TRBJ2-3, is GAGVSQSPSNKVTEKGKDVELRCDPISGHTALYWYRQSLGQGLEFLIYFQGNSAPDKSGLPSDRFSAERTGGSVSTLTIQRTQQEDSAVYLCASSLAPQGIDTQYFGPGTRLTVL.

This clonotype was detected a few times. The rearrangement links TRBV7-2 to TRBJ2-7; no clear D. The CDR3 totals 15 residues. CDR1 is SGHTA, CDR2 FQGNSA, per germline. The germline V and J ends were trimmed by 1 base and 1 base, with 11 bases remaining between them. This chain's CDR3 is CASSLDLGRSYEQYV. The CDR3 nucleotides read TGTGCCAGCAGCTTAGACCTGGGCAGATCCTACGAGCAGTACGTC.

The chain uses TRBV12-3 or TRBV12-4 and TRBJ2-7; D ambiguous. The ends were cut back, 3 bases at V and 0 bases at J, with 9 bases in the middle. The CDR3 is 14 residues long. This CDR3 reads CASSLMVPSYEQYF. The CDR3 DNA sequence: TGTGCCAGCAGTTTGATGGTCCCCTCCTACGAGCAGTACTTC.

The genes are TRBV19 and TRBJ1-3, with TRBD1 as a possible D gene (6 bases). The CDR3 sequence is 16 residues long. The germline gives CDR1 LNHDA, CDR2 SQIVND (reference sequence). Trimming removed 5 bases from V and 0 bases from J, with 14 bases in between. Written as DNA, the CDR3 is TGTGCCAGTAGTGTCCCAGGGGTCCTCTCTGGAAACACCATATATTTT. As protein: CASSVPGVLSGNTIYF.

This chain joins TRBV5-5 and TRBJ1-2, with a possible D match to TRBD1 (6 bases). The ends were cut back, 1 base at V and 6 bases at J, with 16 bases in the middle. Germline lookup yields CDR1 SGHKS and CDR2 YYEKEE (reference sequence). This CDR3 region has 15 residues. DNA for the CDR3: TGTGCCAGCAGCTTGCCGGGACACCGCGGTAATGGCTACACCTTC. This codes for CASSLPGHRGNGYTF.